One sample yielded the 31 T cell receptor beta chains listed below, sequenced in a study of identical twins. TCRdb re-analysed the 5' RACE reads in MiXCR, keeping a single row per CDR3 protein. The data contain hundreds of thousands of distinct CDR3 sequences, 18% of them singletons. The same specimen was also included in a second study, on T cells expressing NK-cell markers.

Sequenced sample: PBMCs. These receptors were obtained from a young woman in good health.

The chain couples TRBV2 to TRBJ2-5; perhaps TRBD1 as D (5 bases). The CDR3 loop spans 13 amino acids. Trimming shortened V by 2 bases and J by 5 bases, and 9 bases separated the two germline ends. Germline CDR1 is SNHLY and CDR2 is FYNNEI. CDR3 residues: CASSEHRQETQYF. CDR3 coding DNA: TGTGCCAGCAGTGAACATCGACAGGAGACCCAGTACTTC.

The chain joins TRBV29-1 to TRBJ1-2; D is unresolved. V lost 1 base, J lost 6 bases, and 6 bases lay in between. The CDR3 covers 11 residues. Germline V gene data show CDR1 as SQVTM and CDR2 as ANQGSEA. This chain's CDR3 is CSVEGMDGYTF. In nucleotides, the CDR3 is TGCAGCGTTGAAGGGATGGATGGCTACACCTTC.

This clonotype was seen more than once but under ten times. The chain recombines TRBV6-5 with TRBJ2-1; the match to TRBD2 covers 10 bases. The CDR3 has 15 amino acids. CDR1 is MNHEY and CDR2 is SVGAGI in the germline V gene. With 2 bases clipped from V and 6 bases from J, the junction kept 4 bases outside the gene matches. CDR3 loop: CASSYEVAGGNEQFF. In DNA form, the CDR3 reads TGTGCCAGCAGTTACGAGGTAGCGGGAGGCAATGAGCAGTTCTTC.

This clonotype has more than one count but fewer than ten. The chain joins TRBV20-1 to TRBJ2-7; the D is unclear. The ends were cut back, 2 bases at V and 0 bases at J, with 8 bases in the middle. The germline V gene encodes CDR1 DFQATT and CDR2 SNEGSKA (reference sequence). The CDR3 loop spans 13 amino acids. The CDR3, as DNA: TGCAGTGCTAGACTGGCTAGCTCCTACGAGCAGTACTTC. Translation: CSARLASSYEQYF.

This clonotype was seen only a few times. The chain employs TRBV5-5 and TRBJ2-7; TRBD2 might be the D (5 bases). V lost 4 bases and J 3 bases, leaving 17 bases between the germline ends. Per the germline V gene, CDR1 is SGHKS and CDR2 is YYEKEE (reference sequence). The CDR3 length is 15 residues. In DNA form, the CDR3 reads TGTGCCAGCAGCACACAGCCTACCGGGATCTACGAGCAGTACTTC. It is translated as CASSTQPTGIYEQYF.

The rearrangement joins TRBV20-1 to TRBJ2-7; the D is unclear. The V gene's germline CDR1 is DFQATT and CDR2 SNEGSKA (reference sequence). This CDR3 spans 13 amino acids. V was pared by 3 bases and J by 6 bases, with 15 bases between. This CDR3 reads CSASPGLISEQYF. The DNA for the CDR3 is TGCAGTGCTAGCCCTGGGCTAATTTCCGAGCAGTACTTC.

Turning to this clonotype: An end of the junction differs from the germline gene, which may be a read error. The chain joins TRBV7-7 to TRBJ2-5; 7 positions agree with TRBD1. Germline V gene lookup returns CDR1 SSHAT and CDR2 FNYEAQ (reference sequence). CDR3 length: 15 residues. The CDR3 spells CASSLGTAWVETQYF. The CDR3 DNA reads TGTGCTAGCAGCTTAGGGACAGCCTGGGTGGAGACCCAGTACTTC.

The chain links TRBV9 to TRBJ1-4; a possible D gene is TRBD1 (6 bases). Germline CDR1 SGDLS, CDR2 YYNGEE. V shed 3 bases and J shed 5 bases, with 14 bases lying between them. This CDR3 spans 15 amino acids. Here the CDR3 DNA reads TGTGCCAGCAGCGAGCGCGGGACACCAAATGAAAAACTGTTTTTT. It encodes CASSERGTPNEKLFF. Full variable domain (outside the CDR3, taken from reference TRBV9 and TRBJ1-4): DSGVTQTPKHLITATGQRVTLRCSPRSGDLSVYWYQQSLDQGLQFLIQYYNGEERAKGNILERFSAQQFPDLHSELNLSSLELGDSALYFCASSERGTPNEKLFFGSGTQLSVL.

The chain joins TRBV20-1 to TRBJ1-1; tentatively, D is TRBD1 (5 bases). Trimming removed 4 bases from V and 3 bases from J, with 9 bases in between. The CDR3 contains 12 residues. Germline values: CDR1 DFQATT, CDR2 SNEGSKA (reference sequence). In DNA, the CDR3 is TGCAGTGCTACATGGGGGGACACTGAAGCTTTCTTT. This codes for CSATWGDTEAFF.

J is TRBJ2-1 and V is TRBV4-3; D uncertain. Germline V lookup: CDR1 LGHNA, CDR2 YSLEER. The ends were cut back, 0 bases at V and 0 bases at J, with 15 bases in the middle. The CDR3 length is 18 residues. CDR3 sequence reads: CASSQDRVSLPSYNEQFF. The CDR3, as DNA: TGCGCCAGCAGCCAAGATAGGGTTAGTCTTCCCTCCTACAATGAGCAGTTCTTC.

The chain links TRBV20-1 to TRBJ2-4, with TRBD2 matching 7 bases. The J segment lost 1 base and the V segment lost 1 base, leaving 4 bases of the junction unmatched. CDR1 DFQATT and CDR2 SNEGSKA come from the germline V gene (reference sequence). CDR3 length equals 15 residues. In nucleotides, the CDR3 is TGCAGTGCTAGAGCTAGCGGATGGGCCAAAAACATTCAGTACTTC. This sequence encodes CSARASGWAKNIQYF.

The V and J genes are TRBV24-1 and TRBJ2-1, with 11 bases matching TRBD2. This CDR3 contains 14 residues. Germline V lookup: CDR1 KGHDR, CDR2 SFDVKD. V shed 12 bases, J shed 9 bases, and the junction held 12 bases outside the gene matches. CDR3: CAAGSGRAKFEQFF. CDR3 coding DNA: TGTGCCGCTGGTAGCGGGAGGGCCAAATTTGAGCAGTTCTTC.

This rearrangement joins TRBV5-6 to TRBJ1-2, with 9 bases that match TRBD1. CDR1 and CDR2 from the germline V gene are SGHDT and YYEEEE. Losses at the gene ends were 5 bases for V and 6 bases for J; bases not matched to a gene: 11. The CDR3 is 15 residues long. CDR3: CASSYGGTGRNGYTF. In DNA form, the CDR3 reads TGTGCCAGCAGTTACGGAGGGACAGGGAGGAATGGCTACACCTTC.

This clonotype was seen only a few times. The V call is TRBV4-3, the J call TRBJ2-3; 13 nucleotides match TRBD2. The V gene's germline CDR1 is LGHNA and CDR2 YSLEER. This CDR3 has 19 amino acids. V shed 2 bases, J shed 1 base, and the junction held 9 bases outside the gene matches. In DNA form, the CDR3 reads TGCGCCAGCAGCCAACTTCCCCGGACTAGCGGGAGTGGCACAGATACGCAGTATTTT. It codes for CASSQLPRTSGSGTDTQYF.

This clonotype appeared a few times. The chain recombines TRBV15 with TRBJ1-1; tentative D call: TRBD1 (6 bases). The CDR3 is 16 residues long. Germline V gene lookup returns CDR1 LNHNV and CDR2 YYDKDF (reference sequence). V shed 2 bases and J shed 4 bases, with 17 bases lying between them. CDR3 protein: CATSRSKQGWITEAFF. The CDR3 DNA is TGTGCCACCAGCAGATCAAAACAGGGTTGGATCACTGAAGCTTTCTTT. Combining the CDR3 with reference TRBV15 and TRBJ1-1 gives the whole variable domain DAMVIQNPRYQVTQFGKPVTLSCSQTLNHNVMYWYQQKSSQAPKLLFHYYDKDFNNEADTPDNFQSRRPNTSFCFLDIRSPGLGDTAMYLCATSRSKQGWITEAFFGQGTRLTVV.

The genes are TRBV7-9 and TRBJ2-7; 7 nucleotides align to TRBD1. V lost 7 bases and J lost 3; bases outside the gene matches: 6. Germline loops: CDR1 SEHNR, CDR2 FQNEAQ (reference sequence). This CDR3 has 13 residues. CDR3: CASNLRDSYEQYF. The CDR3, as DNA: TGTGCCAGCAACCTCCGGGACAGCTACGAGCAGTACTTC.

In this sample, this clonotype turned up a few times. This rearrangement joins TRBV29-1 to TRBJ2-1; D is possibly TRBD1 (5 bases). The CDR3 loop spans 12 amino acids. CDR1 is SQVTM and CDR2 is ANQGSEA in the germline V gene. V was cut by 5 bases and J by 8 bases, with 13 bases left in between. The DNA of the CDR3 is TGCAGCGTTAGGTCCAGGGCCGATGAGCAGTTCTTC. Amino acid sequence: CSVRSRADEQFF.

The chain is built from TRBV9 and TRBJ2-5; a weak D match, TRBD2 (5 bases). The germline V and J ends were trimmed by 0 bases and 3 bases, with 6 bases remaining between them. The germline gives CDR1 SGDLS, CDR2 YYNGEE. The CDR3 extends over 13 amino acids. This CDR3 reads CASSVALEETQYF. The CDR3 region has the DNA TGTGCCAGCAGCGTAGCACTAGAAGAGACCCAGTACTTC.

The chain combines TRBV6-1 with TRBJ1-2; 7 bases fit TRBD1. Unmatched junction bases numbered 8, after V lost 6 bases and J lost 7 bases. The length of the CDR3 is 13 residues. Germline V gene lookup returns CDR1 MNHNS and CDR2 SASEGT. This CDR3 reads CASSNTGAAGYTF. CDR3 bases: TGTGCCAGCAGCAATACAGGGGCAGCTGGCTACACCTTC.

The chain's CDR3 is CASSREGTVYGYTF. The CDR3 region has the DNA TGCGCCAGCAGCAGAGAAGGGACAGTCTATGGCTACACCTTC. The V call is TRBV5-1, the J call TRBJ1-2; 7 bases map to TRBD1. The CDR3 runs 14 residues. From germline, CDR1 is SGHRS and CDR2 YFSETQ. V lost 4 bases to trimming and J lost 4 bases; unmatched junction nucleotides: 7.

The V call is TRBV15, the J call TRBJ2-2; D gene uncertain. Germline values: CDR1 LNHNV, CDR2 YYDKDF (reference sequence). This CDR3 has 15 residues. V was trimmed by 1 base and J by 7 bases, leaving 13 bases between them. CDR3 loop: CATSRASVISGELFF. Written as DNA, the CDR3 is TGTGCCACCAGCAGAGCCTCCGTCATTAGCGGGGAGCTGTTTTTT.

This clonotype has just a few counts. V is TRBV5-7 and J is TRBJ2-2; no clear D gene. TRBV5-7 is an ORF, with its function uncertain. The CDR3 is made up of 10 amino acids. V dropped 7 bases and J dropped 4 bases, with 2 bases sitting between them. The DNA of the CDR3 is TGTGCCAGCGTCACCGGGGAGCTGTTTTTT. Protein: CASVTGELFF.

This clonotype has a single count. The chain has TRBV12-3 or TRBV12-4 and TRBJ1-1; the D is unclear. Trimming stripped 5 bases from V and 9 bases from J, with 10 bases between. The CDR3 covers 11 residues. The CDR3 is CASSPRGKAFF. The CDR3 region has the DNA TGTGCCAGCAGTCCCCGGGGTAAAGCTTTCTTT.

The chain joins TRBV10-3 to TRBJ2-3; D may be TRBD2 (6 bases). Germline CDR1 reads ENHRY; CDR2 reads SYGVKD. The CDR3 is 15 amino acids. Deletions cut 3 bases from V and 5 bases from J, with 15 bases between. CDR3 sequence reads: CAISDRKRGLDTQYF. Here the CDR3 DNA reads TGTGCCATCAGTGACAGAAAACGGGGGTTAGATACGCAGTATTTT.

V gene TRBV5-1 combines with J gene TRBJ2-1, with D tentatively TRBD1 or TRBD2 (5 bases each). Trimming took 4 bases from V and 8 from J, leaving 16 bases between them. The V gene's germline CDR1 is SGHRS and CDR2 YFSETQ. The CDR3 consists of 14 residues. The CDR3 nucleotides are TGCGCCAGCAGCCCGGGACCAGGCAACGATGAGCAGTTCTTC. As protein: CASSPGPGNDEQFF.

V and J are TRBV12-3 or TRBV12-4 and TRBJ2-3; tentatively, D is TRBD1 (5 bases). The CDR3 has 13 residues. V lost 3 bases and J 14 bases, leaving 18 bases between the germline ends. CDR3 DNA sequence: TGTGCCAGCAGTTTTATTTCAGGGAACAAGCTGTATTTT. Translated, it gives CASSFISGNKLYF.

Only a few counts were recorded for this clonotype. The rearrangement joins TRBV20-1 to TRBJ2-5, with D uncertain. Trimming left V 3 bases short and J 6 bases short, with 8 bases between. CDR1 DFQATT and CDR2 SNEGSKA come from the germline V gene (reference sequence). This CDR3 has 11 residues. The CDR3 sequence: CSARVSQTQYF. DNA of the CDR3: TGCAGTGCTAGGGTCTCTCAGACCCAGTACTTC.

This chain joins TRBV29-1 and TRBJ1-5, with D hard to call. The CDR3 is 14 amino acids. V was pared by 5 bases and J by 3 bases, with 14 bases between. Germline V CDR1 and CDR2: SQVTM, ANQGSEA. Here the CDR3 reads CSVLAATDNQPQHF. CDR3 coding DNA: TGCAGCGTTCTGGCAGCGACCGACAATCAGCCCCAGCATTTT.

J is TRBJ2-5 and V is TRBV7-9; D may be TRBD2 (6 bases). The V end lost 1 base, the J end lost 10 bases, and 16 bases lay between the germline ends. Germline V CDR1 and CDR2: SEHNR, FQNEAQ (reference sequence). CDR3 length: 14 residues. Here the CDR3 DNA reads TGTGCCAGCAGCTTAGATCGCGGGGCTCGGGACCAGTACTTC. This codes for CASSLDRGARDQYF.

This clonotype was detected only a few times. This rearrangement joins TRBV15 to TRBJ2-2, with D possibly TRBD1 on 7 matching bases. Trimming removed 2 bases at V and 4 bases at J, with 8 bases between. Germline loops: CDR1 LNHNV, CDR2 YYDKDF (reference sequence). The CDR3 totals 14 residues. CDR3 bases: TGTGCCACCAGCAGACAGGGGGGCACCGGGGAGCTGTTTTTT. Encoded protein: CATSRQGGTGELFF.

This clonotype occurred once. J is TRBJ1-5 and V is TRBV4-1, with 9 bases matching TRBD1. The germline V gene encodes CDR1 MGHRA and CDR2 YSYEKL. V lost 0 bases, J lost 5 bases, and 5 bases stayed unmatched. This CDR3 comprises 16 residues. CDR3 amino acids: CASSQDPGTGYQPQHF. The CDR3 DNA follows: TGCGCCAGCAGCCAAGATCCGGGGACAGGGTATCAGCCCCAGCATTTT.